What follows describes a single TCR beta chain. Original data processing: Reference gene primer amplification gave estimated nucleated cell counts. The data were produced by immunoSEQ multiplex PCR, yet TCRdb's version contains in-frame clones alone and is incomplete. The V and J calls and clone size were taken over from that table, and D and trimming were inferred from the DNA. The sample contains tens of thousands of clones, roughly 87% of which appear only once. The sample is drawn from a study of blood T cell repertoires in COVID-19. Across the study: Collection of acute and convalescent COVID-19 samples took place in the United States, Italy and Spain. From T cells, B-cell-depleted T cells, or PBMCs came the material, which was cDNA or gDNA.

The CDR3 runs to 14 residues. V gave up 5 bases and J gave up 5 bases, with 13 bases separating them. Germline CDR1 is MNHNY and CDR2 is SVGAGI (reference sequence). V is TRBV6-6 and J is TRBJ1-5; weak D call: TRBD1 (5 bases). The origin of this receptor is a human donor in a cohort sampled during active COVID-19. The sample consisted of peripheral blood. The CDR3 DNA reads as TGTGCCAGCAGTGCTACCACAGGTTATCAGCCCCAGCATTTT. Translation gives CASSATTGYQPQHF.